One T cell receptor beta chain is described in this entry. Its recognized antigen is unknown. Base qualities are not at hand, and no much larger clone is one base apart. The sample belongs to a study of blood T cell repertoires in COVID-19 (dated by TCRdb to the early 2020s). Background on the whole study: The collaborator samples originated in the United States, Italy and Spain and spanned the acute and convalescent phases of COVID-19. The prospective study material was composed of cDNA or gDNA derived from T cells, B-cell-depleted T cells, or PBMCs. The samples were drawn from the first 160 participants of the ongoing ImmuneRACE study and from about 1,200 subjects provided by 6 global collaborators. The sample metadata nearly always contained a de-identified subject ID, COVID-19 status, age in years and sex. The repertoires were released in a freely available public database intended as a resource for research on the immune response to SARS-CoV-2. HLA class I and class II types, where available, came from metadata supplied by the sample provider rather than from assay-based typing. Deeply sampled blood TCRbeta repertoires from subjects exposed to, actively infected with, or recovered from COVID-19 were included in the dataset. Broader findings and caveats from the paper: The amount of clinical and demographic metadata varied by source and participant and was provided uncurated.

Collaborating institutions collected whole blood in K2EDTA tubes following their own protocols. For TCRbeta analysis, collaborators shipped samples as frozen whole blood, isolated PBMCs, or DNA extracted from either of those sample types. The immunoSEQ Assay, a bias-controlled multiplex PCR, was used to amplify TCRbeta CDR3 regions from genomic DNA. As for the original processing: The number of nucleated cells in each sample was estimated by amplification of reference gene primers within the assay. To quantify the absolute abundance of each unique TCRbeta CDR3 rearrangement, sequence reads were collapsed and filtered. For each sample, productive Simpson clonality was calculated by taking the square root of Simpson's diversity index across productive rearrangements. In TCRdb, the immuneACCESS table is reduced to in-frame sequences with V and J assigned. These tables do not hold every clone; where another copy was compared, an unresolved V gene accounts for under half, and the others remain unexplained. The DNA gave D and trimming, while V, J and clone size come from that table. This sample holds roughly 140,000 clones; about four fifths were observed only once. Roughly 8% of the sample goes to the ten largest clones.

CDR1 and CDR2 are drawn from the germline V gene (reference sequence): DFQATT, SNEGSKA. V lost 7 bases and J lost 11 bases; the stretch between them is 12 bases long. The CDR3 sequence holds 11 residues, the cysteine and phenylalanine included. The DNA shown is the 33-base CDR3, in frame from base 1. This TCR was recovered from a human donor with acute or convalescent COVID-19. The donor label of this sample is uncertain. The chain joins TRBV20-1 to TRBJ1-6; a confident D gene designation cannot be given. The sequenced sample consisted of peripheral blood. DNA sequence: TGCAGTGTCGACTCACGGGCACCCCTCCACTTT. The resulting protein is CSVDSRAPLHF.